The clone carrying this T cell receptor (beta chain) turned up a few times. The sample originates from a study of response to subunit inactivated influenza vaccine. TCRdb called the RT-PCR reads again in MiXCR, with one record for every CDR3 protein. The table shows under 800,000 distinct CDR3 sequences, with about 15% occurring only once. Germline V gene lookup returns CDR1 LNHNV and CDR2 YYDKDF (reference sequence). V lost 1 base and J lost 2; bases outside the gene matches: 6. This CDR3 is 16 amino acids long. The chain has TRBV15 and TRBJ2-7, with 9 bases identical to TRBD1. Specimen: PBMCs from blood, collected roughly 15 days before vaccination. This receptor was identified in a man aged 50-60 years who received an inactivated influenza vaccine. The CDR3 sequence is CATSRVGTGNTYEQYF. CDR3 in DNA: TGTGCCACCAGCAGAGTTGGGACAGGGAACACCTACGAGCAGTACTTC.